The present entry profiles one T cell receptor (beta chain) with its context. The target antigen is unknown. Generated by immunoSEQ multiplex PCR, the TCRdb table keeps only in-frame clones and is missing some. The sample lists tens of thousands of clones, approximately 93% occurring once. This sample was included in a study of graft-versus-host responses after intestinal transplantation. Overall study results and limits: Detected in recipient marrow were GvH clones, some of which were first observed in ileum or blood.

Germline lookup yields CDR1 SGHDN and CDR2 FVKESK. The CDR3 is made up of 14 amino acids. The V end was cut by 0 bases, the J end by 6 bases, with 8 bases between. The receptor's source is a human donor who received an intestinal transplant. This chain links TRBV14 with TRBJ2-2; tentative D call: TRBD2 (6 bases). Sample: unstimulated CD8+ T cells sorted from spleen or lymph node cells, taken before intestinal transplant. The CDR3 sequence: CASSQEEGPGELFF. CDR3 nucleotide sequence: TGTGCCAGCAGCCAAGAGGAGGGACCCGGGGAGCTGTTTTTT.